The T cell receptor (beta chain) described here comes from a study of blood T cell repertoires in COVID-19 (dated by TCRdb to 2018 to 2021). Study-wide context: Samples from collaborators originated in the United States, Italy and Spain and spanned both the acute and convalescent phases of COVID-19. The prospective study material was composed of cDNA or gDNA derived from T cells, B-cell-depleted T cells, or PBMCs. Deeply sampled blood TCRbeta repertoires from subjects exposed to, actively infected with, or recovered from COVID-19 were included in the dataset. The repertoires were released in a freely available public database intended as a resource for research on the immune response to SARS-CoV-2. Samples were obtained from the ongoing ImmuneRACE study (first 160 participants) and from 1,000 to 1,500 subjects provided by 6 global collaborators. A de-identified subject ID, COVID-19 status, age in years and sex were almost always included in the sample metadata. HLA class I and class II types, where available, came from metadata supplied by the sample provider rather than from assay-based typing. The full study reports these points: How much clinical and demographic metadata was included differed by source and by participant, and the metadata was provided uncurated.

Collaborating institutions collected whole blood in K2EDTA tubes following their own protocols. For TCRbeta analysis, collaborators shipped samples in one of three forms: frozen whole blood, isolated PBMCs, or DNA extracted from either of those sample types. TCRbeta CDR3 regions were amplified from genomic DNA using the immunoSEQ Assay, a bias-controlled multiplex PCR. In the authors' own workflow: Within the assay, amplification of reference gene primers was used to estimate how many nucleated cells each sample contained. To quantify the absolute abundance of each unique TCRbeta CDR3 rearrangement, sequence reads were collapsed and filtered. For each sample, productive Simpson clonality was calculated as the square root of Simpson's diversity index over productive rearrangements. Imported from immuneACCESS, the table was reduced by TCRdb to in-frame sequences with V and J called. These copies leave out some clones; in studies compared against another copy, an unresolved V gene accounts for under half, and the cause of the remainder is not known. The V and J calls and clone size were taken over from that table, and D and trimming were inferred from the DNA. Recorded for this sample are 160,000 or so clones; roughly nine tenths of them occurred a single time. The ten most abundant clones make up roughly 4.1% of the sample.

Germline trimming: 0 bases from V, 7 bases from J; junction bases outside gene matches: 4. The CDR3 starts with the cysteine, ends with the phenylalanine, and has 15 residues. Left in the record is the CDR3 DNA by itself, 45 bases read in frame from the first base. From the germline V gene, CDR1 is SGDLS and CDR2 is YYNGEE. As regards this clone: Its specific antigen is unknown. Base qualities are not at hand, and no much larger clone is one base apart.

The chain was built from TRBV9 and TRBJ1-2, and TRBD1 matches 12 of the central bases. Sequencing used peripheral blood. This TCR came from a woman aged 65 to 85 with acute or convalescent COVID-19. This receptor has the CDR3 CASSVEGQGALGYTF. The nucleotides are TGTGCCAGCAGCGTAGAGGGACAGGGGGCGCTTGGCTACACCTTC.